The present T cell receptor (beta chain) was sequenced within a study of blood T cell repertoires in COVID-19. Study-wide background: There were acute and convalescent COVID-19 samples, and they came from the United States, Italy and Spain. T cells, B-cell-depleted T cells, or PBMCs supplied cDNA or gDNA.

Original handling: Amplification with reference gene primers provided the estimates of nucleated cell counts. The data were produced by immunoSEQ multiplex PCR, yet TCRdb's version contains in-frame clones alone and is incomplete. V and J calls and clone size come straight from that table; D and trimming were deduced from the DNA. This sample has about 220,000 clones, with 80% to 85% found just once. Sequenced input: peripheral blood. The sequence derives from a human donor in a cohort sampled during active COVID-19.

The chain's CDR3 is CASSLASSNQPQHF. The CDR3 nucleotides are TGTGCCAGCAGCTTAGCATCCAGCAATCAGCCCCAGCATTTT. The genes are TRBV13 and TRBJ1-5; D not resolved. The CDR3 consists of 14 residues. Trimming took 1 base from V and 1 from J, leaving 5 bases between them. Looked up from germline, CDR1 is PRHDT and CDR2 is FYEKMQ (reference sequence).